This T cell receptor beta chain was sequenced for a study of blood T cell repertoires in COVID-19. V lost 4 bases and J lost 0; bases outside the gene matches: 6. This CDR3 contains 16 residues. CDR1 is SNHLY, CDR2 FYNNEI, per germline. The table came from immunoSEQ multiplex PCR; TCRdb's copy has only in-frame clones and leaves some out. The sample has roughly 180,000 clones, roughly 81% seen once; the top ten hold approximately 10%. This clonotype was obtained from a woman in her forties with COVID-19, enrolled during active disease. Sequences were obtained from peripheral blood. V gene TRBV2 combines with J gene TRBJ2-7, with TRBD1 identical over 10 bases. The CDR3 loop reads CASSGQGAGSSYEQYF. As DNA, the CDR3 is TGTGCCAGCAGTGGACAGGGGGCGGGATCCTCCTACGAGCAGTACTTC.